This T cell receptor beta chain comes out of a study of cytomegalovirus exposure and HLA in healthy donors (dated by TCRdb to about 2017). For context, the study as a whole: According to a later analysis, one platform produced both the roughly 120 validation repertoires and the 666 repertoires of the first cohort. The study aimed to test whether signatures of past pathogen exposure could be identified by cataloging public T cell receptors. Along with the approximately 650-subject first cohort, a separate validation cohort of about 110 different subjects was used. To predict cytomegalovirus infection status, the study combined high-throughput TCR immunosequencing, statistical association of individual TCRs with disease status, and machine learning.

Of note for this clone: Its target antigen remains unknown. Base qualities are not at hand, and no much larger clone is one base apart.

The donors belonged to the validation cohort of roughly 120 subjects, which was separate from the roughly 680-subject first cohort. For CDR1 and CDR2, the germline V gene (reference sequence) lists MNHEY and SMNVEV. From the cysteine through the phenylalanine, the CDR3 covers 15 amino acids. CDR3 DNA only is kept here, 45 bases in frame from base 1. V is shortened by 7 bases, J by 2 bases, and the region joining them spans 15 bases. Broader findings and caveats from the paper: The authors suggested that the approach could potentially be generalized to other disease states and immunological phenotypes. A later analysis found that TCRs clustered in the first cohort also tended to co-occur in the 120 validation repertoires, with approximately 94% of cluster scores above 0. In both the original and validation cohorts, the classifier was reported to diagnose cytomegalovirus status with high specificity and sensitivity. In vitro tests confirmed that a few of the cytomegalovirus-associated TCR beta chains recognize cytomegalovirus antigens. The validation cohort had no HLA typing available for a later analysis, so co-occurrence within that cohort was assessed over all 120 or so repertoires. Most TCR sequences were observed very rarely across donors, whereas some public TCRs were present in many individuals. The study listed approximately 150 TCR beta chains as associated with cytomegalovirus.

The library was generated by the immunoSEQ multiplex PCR assay. Per the source publication's procedure: A statistical classification framework was built to diagnose cytomegalovirus status from the catalog of TCR beta chain sequences. Held by TCRdb, this immuneACCESS table contains in-frame sequences only and omits some clones. Under half of the omission traces to an unresolved V gene where checked; the cause of the rest is unknown. V and J calls and clone size are those listed in that table; D and trimming were worked out from the DNA. The sample contains some 240,000 clones, over 80% of them found a single time. Roughly 5.5% of the sample is in the top ten clones.

Sequenced sample: PBMCs. The clonotype originates from a woman between 18 and 30 years old in good health and CMV-seronegative. The rearrangement joined TRBV27 to TRBJ2-1; perhaps TRBD1 is the D gene, with 6 bases matching. In nucleotide form, the sequence is TGTGCCAGCAATTCCCAGGACAGTACCTACAATGAGCAGTTCTTC. Its protein product is CASNSQDSTYNEQFF.